Following are 25 T cell receptor beta chains from one sample sequenced in a study of T-cell reconstitution after alpha-beta-depleted transplantation in children. Construction of the TCRbeta library involved unique molecular identifiers. TCRdb re-analysed the PCR reads in MiXCR, keeping a single row per CDR3 protein. The repertoire includes about 600,000 distinct CDR3 sequences, under 15% of them detected once, and about 2% sits in the top ten. The specimen was PBMCs, mostly from graft donor cells, collected 360 days after TCRalphabeta/CD19-depleted stem cell transplant. These receptors all come from a male patient younger than 18 who had a stem cell transplant for acute myeloid leukemia, so the T cells may come from the graft donor.

This clonotype has just a few counts. This sequence joins TRBV5-1 and TRBJ1-6; tentatively, D is TRBD1 (5 bases). The ends were cut back, 4 bases at V and 0 bases at J, with 20 bases in the middle. Germline values: CDR1 SGHRS, CDR2 YFSETQ. The CDR3 runs 19 residues. The CDR3 DNA sequence: TGCGCCAGCAGCCCGGTTACAGGAGGCGAAAGCTCCTATAATTCACCCCTCCACTTT. It encodes CASSPVTGGESSYNSPLHF.

A few counts support this clonotype. The chain joins TRBV6-1 to TRBJ1-6; 7 bases agree with TRBD1. V gave up 6 bases and J gave up 9 bases; unmatched junction bases: 8. The length of the CDR3 is 14 residues. Per germline, CDR1 MNHNS and CDR2 SASEGT. This CDR3 is CASRQTGVTSPLHF. The CDR3 bases are TGTGCCAGCAGGCAAACAGGGGTAACTTCACCCCTCCACTTT.

This clonotype has a handful of counts. CDR3 sequence reads: CAITGTSGSDEQFF. CDR3 sequence (DNA): TGTGCCATCACCGGGACTAGCGGGAGTGATGAGCAGTTCTTC. The chain joins TRBV10-3 to TRBJ2-1, with 14 bases lining up with TRBD2. This CDR3 is 14 amino acids long. Trimming removed 7 bases from V and 8 bases from J; junction bases left unmatched: 4. Germline CDR1 is ENHRY and CDR2 is SYGVKD.

This clonotype was detected a few times. This chain links TRBV10-3 with TRBJ2-5; perhaps TRBD2 as D (5 bases). This CDR3 comprises 17 residues. Trimming took 0 bases from V and 2 from J, leaving 16 bases between them. CDR1 is ENHRY, CDR2 SYGVKD, per germline. CDR3 DNA: TGTGCCATCAGTGAGTCGAATCTCGCGGGCCCTCAAGAGACCCAGTACTTC. It encodes CAISESNLAGPQETQYF.

The chain couples TRBV15 to TRBJ2-2, with TRBD2 matching over 9 bases. J lost 0 bases, V lost 0 bases, and 11 bases had no gene match. The CDR3 runs to 20 residues. Per germline, CDR1 LNHNV and CDR2 YYDKDF (reference sequence). CDR3 residues: CATSRDWALGLATNTGELFF. CDR3 sequence (DNA): TGTGCCACCAGCAGAGATTGGGCCCTCGGACTAGCGACGAACACCGGGGAGCTGTTTTTT.

J is TRBJ2-7 and V is TRBV7-8, with a possible D match to TRBD2 (5 bases). The CDR3 has 15 amino acids. V dropped 2 bases and J dropped 2 bases, with 13 bases sitting between them. Germline V gene data show CDR1 as SGHVS and CDR2 as FQNEAQ. The CDR3 DNA reads TGTGCCAGCAGCTTAACAGCGGACTGGACCTACGAGCAGTACTTC. Translating gives CASSLTADWTYEQYF.

V gene TRBV24-1 combines with J gene TRBJ2-1; D is perhaps TRBD1 or TRBD2 (5 bases each). The ends were cut back, 4 bases at V and 2 bases at J, with 8 bases in the middle. Germline V gives CDR1 KGHDR, CDR2 SFDVKD. The CDR3 runs 14 residues. The DNA of the CDR3 is TGTGCCACCAGTGACCCGGGACCCTACAATGAGCAGTTCTTC. It yields the protein CATSDPGPYNEQFF.

This clonotype was picked up a small number of times. The V call is TRBV12-5, the J call TRBJ2-7; TRBD1 agrees at 8 bases. V trimming: 6 bases; J trimming: 1 base; junction bases outside the gene matches: 8. The CDR3 runs to 15 residues. Germline values: CDR1 LGHNT, CDR2 FRNRAP. As DNA, the CDR3 is TGTGCTAGTGGGTCCCCAGGGGGCGAATCCTACGAGCAGTACTTC. It encodes CASGSPGGESYEQYF.

This clonotype has ten or more counts. The chain uses TRBV7-6 and TRBJ2-7; TRBD2 aligns across 16 bases. Germline assignment: CDR1 SGHVS and CDR2 FNYEAQ. V was pared by 4 bases and J by 2 bases, with 8 bases of the junction left unmatched. The CDR3 runs to 18 residues. CDR3 DNA: TGTGCCAGCAGCTCGGGACTAGCGGGAGGGCCAAATCCCTACGAGCAGTACTTC. Protein sequence: CASSSGLAGGPNPYEQYF.

This clonotype was counted a few times. V is TRBV27 and J is TRBJ2-5; D gene uncertain. CDR3 size: 15 residues. Germline V gene data show CDR1 as MNHEY and CDR2 as SMNVEV (reference sequence). V lost 6 bases to trimming and J lost 3 bases, with 17 bases between them. CDR3 nucleotides: TGTGCCAGCAGCAAGGGTAGCATTTTAAAAGAGACCCAGTACTTC. Translating it yields CASSKGSILKETQYF.

This clonotype was seen repeatedly, ten times or more. The rearrangement joins TRBV7-2 to TRBJ2-2, with D tentatively TRBD2 (6 bases). V was shortened by 4 bases and J by 0 bases, with 9 bases between the two germline ends. This CDR3 region has 15 residues. CDR1 and CDR2 from the germline V gene are SGHTA and FQGNSA. DNA for the CDR3: TGTGCCAGCAGCTCGCGACTAGCGAACACCGGGGAGCTGTTTTTT. It encodes CASSSRLANTGELFF.

CDR3 in amino acids: CSAPGTSGITDTQYF. In DNA, the CDR3 is TGCAGTGCCCCGGGGACTAGCGGGATCACAGATACGCAGTATTTT. The chain combines TRBV20-1 with TRBJ2-3; 13 nucleotides agree with TRBD2. The ends lost 6 bases at V and 2 bases at J; junction bases unmatched: 5. CDR1 is DFQATT and CDR2 is SNEGSKA in the germline V gene (reference sequence). This CDR3 contains 15 residues.

The genes are TRBV20-1 and TRBJ2-3, with 9 bases lining up with TRBD2. This CDR3 contains 16 residues. Germline assignment: CDR1 DFQATT and CDR2 SNEGSKA (reference sequence). V was pared by 3 bases and J by 2 bases, with 9 bases of the junction left unmatched. CDR3 sequence reads: CSASKSSGIVTDTQYF. CDR3 nucleotides: TGCAGTGCTAGTAAGTCTAGCGGGATTGTCACAGATACGCAGTATTTT.

V gene TRBV7-8 combines with J gene TRBJ2-7, with TRBD2 identical over 8 bases. This CDR3 region has 15 residues. With 3 bases clipped from V and 3 bases from J, the junction kept 7 bases outside the gene matches. Per the germline V gene, CDR1 is SGHVS and CDR2 is FQNEAQ. CDR3 DNA: TGTGCCAGCAGCTTGCACCCGGGACTAGACTACGAGCAGTACTTC. Translated: CASSLHPGLDYEQYF.

This clonotype has just a few counts. The chain links TRBV7-3 to TRBJ2-6; no clear D. Trimming took off 6 bases at V and 0 bases at J, with 24 bases between the two ends. Germline V gene data show CDR1 as SGHTA and CDR2 as FQGTGA. The CDR3 runs to 20 residues. For the CDR3, the DNA is TGTGCCAGCAGTCAAATGGGTTACTCATTATCCAACTCTGGGGCCAACGTCCTGACTTTC. Translated: CASSQMGYSLSNSGANVLTF.

The chain couples TRBV15 to TRBJ1-1; tentatively, D is TRBD1 (6 bases). Trimming stripped 0 bases from V and 3 bases from J, with 17 bases between. CDR1 and CDR2 from the germline V gene are LNHNV and YYDKDF (reference sequence). The CDR3 is 17 amino acids. Written as DNA, the CDR3 is TGTGCCACCAGCAGAGATTGGGGGGCCACAGTGGACACTGAAGCTTTCTTT. Residues: CATSRDWGATVDTEAFF.

This clonotype was counted many times. This chain joins TRBV9 and TRBJ2-7, with 7 bases lining up with TRBD1. Germline trimming cut 2 bases from V and 5 bases from J; bases unmatched to any gene: 4. The CDR3 has 13 residues. Germline CDR1 and CDR2: SGDLS and YYNGEE. The CDR3 bases are TGTGCCAGCAGCGTTGACAGGGCCCACGAGCAGTACTTC. Its protein is CASSVDRAHEQYF.

This clonotype was counted only a few times. The rearrangement joins TRBV7-2 to TRBJ1-5; D is uncertain. V was clipped by 1 base and J by 2 bases, with 12 bases between them. CDR1 SGHTA and CDR2 FQGNSA come from the germline V gene. CDR3 length: 16 residues. CDR3 DNA sequence: TGTGCCAGCAGCTTAGGCCCCGATTACGGCAATCAGCCCCAGCATTTT. It specifies CASSLGPDYGNQPQHF.

This clonotype has just a few counts. V is TRBV27 and J is TRBJ1-1, with TRBD1 identical over 8 bases. Germline V CDR1 and CDR2: MNHEY, SMNVEV (reference sequence). The CDR3 totals 12 residues. V was pared by 5 bases and J by 6 bases, with 2 bases of the junction left unmatched. The CDR3 nucleotides are TGTGCCAGCAGTGGACAGGGCCCTGAAGCTTTCTTT. Its protein product is CASSGQGPEAFF.

This clonotype was found a few times. J is TRBJ2-2 and V is TRBV19; 7 bases match TRBD1. J was trimmed by 6 bases and V by 7 bases; bases with no gene match: 8. The CDR3 covers 14 residues. The germline V gene has CDR1 LNHDA and CDR2 SQIVND (reference sequence). The CDR3 spells CASITQGIPGELFF. The CDR3 nucleotides read TGTGCCAGTATCACACAGGGGATCCCCGGGGAGCTGTTTTTT. Complete variable domain (other parts from reference TRBV19 and TRBJ2-2): DGGITQSPKYLFRKEGQNVTLSCEQNLNHDAMYWYRQDPGQGLRLIYYSQIVNDFQKGDIAEGYSVSREKKESFPLTVTSAQKNPTAFYLCASITQGIPGELFFGEGSRLTVL.

This chain links TRBV20-1 with TRBJ2-5, with 7 positions matching TRBD2. Germline CDR1 DFQATT, CDR2 SNEGSKA (reference sequence). This CDR3 has 15 amino acids. With V trimmed by 2 bases and J by 1 base, 7 bases remained unmatched. This CDR3 reads CSARYFGRPQETQYF. CDR3 DNA sequence: TGCAGTGCTAGATATTTCGGGAGGCCCCAAGAGACCCAGTACTTC.

This clonotype was counted ten times or more. J is TRBJ1-5 and V is TRBV29-1; D is unresolved. Trimming left V 6 bases short and J 4 bases short, with 10 bases between. Per the germline V gene, CDR1 is SQVTM and CDR2 is ANQGSEA. The CDR3 extends over 12 amino acids. CDR3 nucleotides: TGCAGCGTCGGGCAGAAGAATCAGCCCCAGCATTTT. Protein sequence: CSVGQKNQPQHF.

This clonotype showed up just a few times. This chain links TRBV30 with TRBJ2-6; either TRBD1 or TRBD2 may supply D (5 bases each). Looked up from germline, CDR1 is GTSNPN and CDR2 is SVGIG (reference sequence). The ends were cut back, 1 base at V and 4 bases at J, with 11 bases in the middle. The CDR3 has 15 residues. The DNA for the CDR3 is TGTGCCTGGAGTGCTGGGGGAACCGGGGCCAACGTCCTGACTTTC. This translates into CAWSAGGTGANVLTF. Supplemented by reference TRBV30 and TRBJ2-6, the full variable domain reads SQTIHQWPATLVQPVGSPLSLECTVEGTSNPNLYWYRQAAGRGLQLLFYSVGIGQISSEVPQNLSASRPQDRQFILSSKKLLLSDSGFYLCAWSAGGTGANVLTFGAGSRLTVL.

This clonotype came up a few times. CDR3 region: CASSQAGATGNEQFF. In DNA, the CDR3 is TGCGCCAGCAGCCAGGCGGGAGCTACGGGGAATGAGCAGTTCTTC. The chain joins TRBV4-3 to TRBJ2-1; the match to TRBD2 covers 7 bases. This CDR3 has 15 residues. J was trimmed by 7 bases and V by 3 bases; bases with no gene match: 9. The germline V gene encodes CDR1 LGHNA and CDR2 YSLEER.

This clonotype has more than one count but fewer than ten. The rearrangement uses TRBV4-3 and TRBJ2-2; D ambiguous. Germline V gives CDR1 LGHNA, CDR2 YSLEER. V dropped 1 base and J dropped 0 bases, with 9 bases sitting between them. CDR3 length: 16 residues. CDR3 DNA sequence: TGCGCCAGCAGCCAAGGGTCCAGGACGAACACCGGGGAGCTGTTTTTT. Residues: CASSQGSRTNTGELFF.